This T cell receptor (beta chain) was obtained from a study of control samples from healthy donors and cancer patients. Some clones are missing from TCRdb's copy, which holds only in-frame ones; the method was immunoSEQ multiplex PCR. This table has about 150,000 clones, 93% appearing once. The CDR3 runs 13 residues. V was cut by 11 bases and J by 4 bases, with 17 bases left in between. Germline CDR1 is SEHNR and CDR2 is FQNEAQ (reference sequence). The chain joins TRBV7-9 to TRBJ1-1, with D maybe TRBD1 (5 bases). The sequencing input was blood. This TCR derives from a young man in good health. CDR3 sequence: CAGDRSRGTEAFF. CDR3 nucleotides: TGTGCCGGGGACCGAAGTCGGGGCACTGAAGCTTTCTTT.